This is a list of T cell receptor beta chains from one sample in a study of blood T cell repertoires in COVID-19. Produced via immunoSEQ multiplex PCR; TCRdb's table is partial and in-frame only. Of 110,000 or so clones listed, about 85% were seen once; the top ten hold roughly 4.2%. The sequenced material came from peripheral blood. These receptors all come from a man in his fifties or sixties with acute or convalescent COVID-19. The CDR3 runs from the conserved cysteine through the conserved F or W. A D gene is named only where the DNA matches it firmly. Rows may omit the clone size; those that give it use once, few, many or a size class.

D gene,V gene,J gene,clone size,CDR3 protein,CDR3 DNA
TRBD1,TRBV29-1,TRBJ1-2,.,CSVVRAGGPYGYTF,TGCAGCGTTGTCCGGGCAGGGGGCCCCTATGGCTACACCTTC
.,TRBV15,TRBJ1-2,.,CATSAPRALYGYTF,TGTGCCACCAGCGCGCCGAGAGCGCTCTATGGCTACACCTTC
TRBD1,TRBV7-8,TRBJ1-5,.,CASSYGQGGNQPQHF,TGTGCCAGCAGCTACGGACAGGGAGGCAATCAGCCCCAGCATTTT
TRBD2,TRBV7-9,TRBJ2-1,.,CASSRLAGVYNEQFF,TGTGCCAGCAGCCGACTAGCGGGAGTGTACAATGAGCAGTTCTTC
.,TRBV27,TRBJ2-7,.,CASSLTGFSEQYF,TGTGCCAGCAGTTTAACGGGGTTTTCCGAGCAGTACTTC
.,TRBV4-1,TRBJ1-1,.,CASSPEWGTYTEAFF,TGCGCCAGCAGCCCCGAATGGGGGACATACACTGAAGCTTTCTTT
TRBD1,TRBV10-3,TRBJ1-5,once,CAISAGTGGSGSNQPQHF,TGTGCCATCAGTGCTGGAACAGGGGGGTCAGGGAGCAATCAGCCCCAGCATTTT
TRBD1,TRBV29-1,TRBJ1-2,.,CSVERGQGYGYTF,TGCAGCGTCGAAAGGGGACAGGGGTATGGCTACACCTTC
.,TRBV14,TRBJ2-2,.,CASSQGGMTGELFF,TGTGCCAGCAGCCAAGGCGGGATGACCGGGGAGCTGTTTTTT
TRBD1,TRBV10-1,TRBJ2-2,.,CASSDTGGRFSGELFF,TGCGCCAGCAGCGATACAGGGGGCCGGTTTAGCGGGGAGCTGTTTTTT
.,TRBV7-2,TRBJ1-2,few,CASSPDRGAVYGYTF,TGTGCCAGCAGCCCCGACCGGGGGGCAGTCTATGGCTACACCTTC
TRBD1,TRBV27,TRBJ2-2,.,CASHRDRNTGELFF,TGTGCCAGCCACCGGGACAGGAACACCGGGGAGCTGTTTTTT
TRBD1,TRBV5-4,TRBJ2-5,once,CASSLSRGRQETQYF,TGTGCCAGCAGCTTAAGCAGGGGGCGACAAGAGACCCAGTACTTC
.,TRBV28,TRBJ1-5,.,CASSFATAYSNQPQHF,TGTGCCAGCAGTTTCGCGACAGCTTATAGCAATCAGCCCCAGCATTTT
TRBD1,TRBV19,TRBJ1-1,.,CASSIARRTGTVLNTEAFF,TGTGCCAGTAGTATAGCCCGTAGGACAGGAACTGTTTTGAACACTGAAGCTTTCTTT
TRBD1,TRBV4-1,TRBJ2-7,.,CASSPDRGDYEQYF,TGCGCCAGCAGCCCCGACAGGGGGGACTACGAGCAGTACTTC